This TCR beta chain was captured in a study of blood T cell repertoires in COVID-19. Assay: immunoSEQ multiplex PCR; the TCRdb copy retains only in-frame clones and omits some. The data hold over 20,000 clones, with 80% to 90% observed a single time. Trimming took off 5 bases at V and 7 bases at J, with 11 bases between the two ends. CDR3 length: 12 amino acids. The germline CDR1 and CDR2 sequences are KGHSH and LQKENI. The genes are TRBV18 and TRBJ1-1, with D tentatively TRBD1 (6 bases). Sequencing was performed on peripheral blood. The clonotype comes from a man between 70 and 80 years old with acute or convalescent COVID-19. CDR3 in amino acids: CASSTRTVEAFF. The CDR3 nucleotides read TGTGCCAGCTCAACCCGGACAGTTGAAGCTTTCTTT.